These 27 T cell receptor beta chains were all obtained from the same sample, sequenced in a study of early T cells in non-severe SARS-CoV-2 infection. Each CDR3 protein gets one entry after TCRdb re-called the 5' RACE reads with MiXCR. The table lists roughly 40,000 distinct CDR3 sequences, approximately 4% of them singletons, with about 3% in the top ten. Sequenced sample: whole blood. These receptors were collected from an adult who was a healthcare worker with PCR-confirmed SARS-CoV-2 infection or an uninfected control (not recorded which).

This clonotype was counted many times. This sequence joins TRBV21-1 and TRBJ2-1; the D call of TRBD2 is as the table states it, not checked on the DNA. TRBV21-1 is noted as a pseudogene. The CDR3 covers 14 residues. For the CDR3, the DNA is TGTGCCAGGTCTAGCGGGCGTACCTACAATGAGCAGTTCTTC. This sequence encodes CARSSGRTYNEQFF.

The table lists this clonotype with many counts. Here the CDR3 reads CASSSNRGKYRETQYF. CDR3 DNA sequence: TGTGCCAGTAGCTCTAACAGGGGAAAGTACCGAGAGACCCAGTACTTC. The chain has TRBV19 and TRBJ2-5; TRBD1 aligns across 7 bases. Losses at the gene ends were 6 bases for V and 4 bases for J; bases not matched to a gene: 14. The CDR3 consists of 16 residues. Germline V lookup: CDR1 LNHDA, CDR2 SQIVND (reference sequence).

This clonotype appeared many times. The chain joins TRBV9 to TRBJ2-5; 8 nucleotides align to TRBD1. The CDR3 spans 16 residues. The germline CDR1 and CDR2 sequences are SGDLS and YYNGEE. Losses at the gene ends were 4 bases for V and 4 bases for J; bases not matched to a gene: 12. CDR3 residues: CASSSNYRGVGETQYF. CDR3 DNA: TGTGCCAGCAGCTCCAACTACAGGGGGGTAGGAGAGACCCAGTACTTC.

This clonotype has ten or more counts. The chain recombines TRBV28 with TRBJ2-1; 11 positions match TRBD2. Trimming removed 3 bases from V and 2 bases from J; junction bases left unmatched: 18. CDR3 size: 21 residues. Germline-derived CDR1 and CDR2 are MDHEN and SYDVKM. The CDR3 here is CASSFNVFGTSGPGAYNEQFF. DNA for the CDR3: TGTGCCAGCAGTTTCAATGTATTTGGGACTAGCGGCCCGGGGGCCTACAATGAGCAGTTCTTC.

In this sample, this clonotype turned up many times. The V call is TRBV11-2, the J call TRBJ2-7; perhaps TRBD1 as D (6 bases). Germline V lookup: CDR1 SGHAT, CDR2 FQNNGV. Trimming left V 4 bases short and J 0 bases short, with 10 bases between. The CDR3 is made up of 14 amino acids. The CDR3 sequence is CASSSQGFSYEQYF. Written as DNA, the CDR3 is TGTGCCAGCAGCTCACAGGGCTTCTCCTACGAGCAGTACTTC.

This clonotype was detected ten times or more. This rearrangement joins TRBV19 to TRBJ2-7, with TRBD1 matching over 10 bases. This CDR3 has 16 amino acids. The germline CDR1 and CDR2 sequences are LNHDA and SQIVND (reference sequence). The ends lost 4 bases at V and 2 bases at J; junction bases unmatched: 8. The DNA of the CDR3 is TGTGCCAGTAGTAGTAAGTGGGACAGGGGTGCCTACGAGCAGTACTTC. Translated, it gives CASSSKWDRGAYEQYF.

In this sample, this clonotype turned up many times. The gene calls are TRBV12-3 or TRBV12-4 and TRBJ2-3, with TRBD2 matching 7 bases. With 3 bases clipped from V and 5 bases from J, the junction kept 5 bases outside the gene matches. The CDR3 spans 14 residues. CDR3 amino acids: CASSFGASGDTQYF. The CDR3 DNA sequence: TGTGCCAGCAGTTTTGGGGCTAGCGGAGATACGCAGTATTTT.

This clonotype occurred many times. The V call is TRBV20-1, the J call TRBJ1-2; D is uncertain. CDR3 length: 14 residues. The germline V and J ends were trimmed by 6 bases and 0 bases, with 14 bases remaining between them. Germline values: CDR1 DFQATT, CDR2 SNEGSKA (reference sequence). CDR3 protein: CSAQVPGSNYGYTF. The CDR3 DNA reads TGCAGTGCCCAAGTTCCGGGGTCTAACTATGGCTACACCTTC.

This clonotype occurred many times. The rearrangement uses TRBV4-2 and TRBJ2-1; TRBD2 agrees at 7 bases. The junction had 8 bases not matched to a gene; V was cut back by 2 bases and J by 4 bases. The CDR3 has 16 residues. Germline loops: CDR1 LGHNA, CDR2 YNFKEQ. The CDR3 loop is CASSQRERDLYNEQFF. CDR3 sequence (DNA): TGTGCCAGCAGCCAACGGGAGCGGGACCTATACAATGAGCAGTTCTTC.

This clonotype has at least ten counts. The chain links TRBV6-1 to TRBJ1-3, with D maybe TRBD1 (6 bases). The CDR3 has 16 amino acids. The germline V and J ends were trimmed by 1 base and 2 bases, with 12 bases remaining between them. Per germline, CDR1 MNHNS and CDR2 SASEGT. The CDR3 coding sequence is TGTGCCAGCAGTGAAGGACAGGCCCTGGCTGGAAACACCATATATTTT. Translated: CASSEGQALAGNTIYF.

This clonotype was detected many times. V is TRBV20-1 and J is TRBJ2-2; the match to TRBD2 covers 12 bases. The CDR3 totals 16 residues. J lost 6 bases, V lost 6 bases, and 11 bases had no gene match. In germline, CDR1 is DFQATT, CDR2 SNEGSKA (reference sequence). CDR3 DNA: TGCAGTGCCCGACTGGGGGCTAGCGGGAGGGCCGGGGAGCTGTTTTTT. It encodes CSARLGASGRAGELFF.

This clonotype was seen ten or more times. This sequence joins TRBV6-5 and TRBJ2-5; 8 positions match TRBD2. V lost 6 bases to trimming and J lost 0 bases; unmatched junction nucleotides: 12. The CDR3 spans 17 residues. Germline-derived CDR1 and CDR2 are MNHEY and SVGAGI. The CDR3 DNA sequence: TGTGCCAGCAGCTCCCGGATTAGCGGGAAGTACCAAGAGACCCAGTACTTC. As protein: CASSSRISGKYQETQYF.

Only a few counts were recorded for this clonotype. The chain employs TRBV5-1 and TRBJ1-2, with D perhaps TRBD1 (5 bases). This CDR3 contains 15 residues. V was pared by 3 bases and J by 3 bases, with 15 bases between. CDR1 is SGHRS and CDR2 is YFSETQ in the germline V gene. The CDR3 nucleotides are TGCGCCAGCAGCTCCGGCGGAGTGGGGGACTATGGCTACACCTTC. Translation: CASSSGGVGDYGYTF.

There are many counts of this clonotype. The CDR3 DNA sequence: TGTGCCAGCAGCAAGGGACTAGCGGGAGAGCGACGCGAGCAGTTCTTC. Encoded protein: CASSKGLAGERREQFF. The V and J genes are TRBV2 and TRBJ2-1; TRBD2 matches at 14 bases. V lost 6 bases to trimming and J lost 10 bases; unmatched junction nucleotides: 11. Per the germline V gene, CDR1 is SNHLY and CDR2 is FYNNEI. The CDR3 is 16 amino acids. The whole variable domain, remainder taken from reference TRBV2 and TRBJ2-1, is EPEVTQTPSHQVTQMGQEVILRCVPISNHLYFYWYRQILGQKVEFLVSFYNNEISEKSEIFDDQFSVERPDGSNFTLKIRSTKLEDSAMYFCASSKGLAGERREQFFGPGTRLTVL.

The chain has TRBV15 and TRBJ1-1; D call uncertain. This CDR3 has 13 amino acids. V lost 1 base to trimming and J lost 2 bases, with 5 bases between them. Germline V lookup: CDR1 LNHNV, CDR2 YYDKDF (reference sequence). CDR3 bases: TGTGCCACCAGCAGAGGGAGCAACACTGAAGCTTTCTTT. This sequence encodes CATSRGSNTEAFF.

This clonotype was recorded at least ten times. The chain carries TRBV3-1 and TRBJ1-2; D is perhaps TRBD1 (6 bases). Trimming took off 4 bases at V and 6 bases at J, with 12 bases between the two ends. Germline CDR1 and CDR2: LGHDT and YNNKEL (reference sequence). The CDR3 consists of 13 residues. Here the CDR3 reads CASSPQGRDGYTF. CDR3 nucleotides: TGTGCCAGCAGCCCACAGGGTCGGGATGGCTACACCTTC.

In this sample, this clonotype turned up many times. This chain uses TRBV29-1 with TRBJ1-2, with D unclear. Looked up from germline, CDR1 is SQVTM and CDR2 is ANQGSEA. The V gene lost 6 bases and the J gene lost 5 bases, with 13 bases spanning the gap. This CDR3 comprises 12 residues. CDR3 nucleotide sequence: TGCAGCGTGGCATCCCTTCGGTATGGCTACACCTTC. Translated, it gives CSVASLRYGYTF.

This clonotype appeared many times. The V gene is TRBV12-3 or TRBV12-4, the J gene TRBJ2-1; unclear D gene. The germline V and J ends were trimmed by 2 bases and 9 bases, with 11 bases remaining between them. The CDR3 is 13 residues long. This CDR3 reads CASSLSMTTEQFF. The CDR3 coding sequence is TGTGCCAGCAGTTTAAGTATGACAACTGAGCAGTTCTTC.

The V gene is TRBV3-1, the J gene TRBJ1-1, with TRBD1 matching over 8 bases. Per the germline V gene, CDR1 is LGHDT and CDR2 is YNNKEL (reference sequence). The CDR3 extends over 17 amino acids. V shed 3 bases, J shed 3 bases, and the junction held 12 bases outside the gene matches. The CDR3 here is CASSQLDWVQGDTEAFF. The CDR3 DNA reads as TGTGCCAGCAGCCAGCTGGACTGGGTACAGGGGGACACTGAAGCTTTCTTT.

This clonotype was seen a few times. The V and J genes are TRBV19 and TRBJ2-2, with D perhaps given as TRBD1 or TRBD2 (6 bases each). The CDR3 is made up of 15 amino acids. V was pared by 3 bases and J by 4 bases, with 12 bases between. Per the germline V gene, CDR1 is LNHDA and CDR2 is SQIVND (reference sequence). The CDR3 sequence is CASSMGRGGTGELFF. Written as DNA, the CDR3 is TGTGCCAGTAGTATGGGCAGGGGAGGCACCGGGGAGCTGTTTTTT.

There are many counts of this clonotype. The rearrangement uses TRBV2 and TRBJ1-5; D is unresolved. The germline V and J ends were trimmed by 6 bases and 1 base, with 4 bases remaining between them. Germline V lookup: CDR1 SNHLY, CDR2 FYNNEI. This CDR3 contains 12 residues. The CDR3 DNA follows: TGTGCCAGCAGGGACAGCAATCAGCCCCAGCATTTT. It yields the protein CASRDSNQPQHF.

This clonotype was counted at least ten times. The chain employs TRBV11-2 and TRBJ2-1; D is perhaps TRBD1 (6 bases). V was clipped by 2 bases and J by 4 bases, with 9 bases between them. Germline CDR1 is SGHAT and CDR2 is FQNNGV. This CDR3 spans 14 amino acids. This CDR3 is CASSLIQGYNEQFF. As DNA, the CDR3 is TGTGCCAGCAGCTTAATCCAGGGGTACAATGAGCAGTTCTTC.

In its sample, this clonotype was seen many times. This rearrangement joins TRBV5-5 to TRBJ1-2, with TRBD1 identical over 9 bases. Germline CDR1 SGHKS, CDR2 YYEKEE (reference sequence). Unmatched junction bases numbered 3, after V lost 0 bases and J lost 3 bases. This CDR3 spans 15 amino acids. The chain's CDR3 is CASSLARQGDYGYTF. The CDR3 DNA follows: TGTGCCAGCAGCTTGGCCAGACAGGGGGACTATGGCTACACCTTC.

The table lists this clonotype with many counts. The rearrangement uses TRBV6-1 and TRBJ2-2; TRBD2 matches at 11 bases. The CDR3 runs 16 residues. Germline trimming cut 6 bases from V and 5 bases from J; bases unmatched to any gene: 8. Germline V gene data show CDR1 as MNHNS and CDR2 as SASEGT. CDR3 coding DNA: TGTGCCAGCAGGAAGACTAGCGGGATTATAACCGGGGAGCTGTTTTTT. Encoded protein: CASRKTSGIITGELFF.

This clonotype was picked up many times. V is TRBV6-6 and J is TRBJ2-7, with a weak D call TRBD2 (5 bases). The CDR3 is 14 residues long. V was trimmed by 7 bases and J by 0 bases, leaving 13 bases between them. Germline CDR1 is MNHNY and CDR2 is SVGAGI (reference sequence). This CDR3 is CASNGDGSSYEQYF. Here the CDR3 DNA reads TGTGCCAGCAATGGGGATGGGAGCTCCTACGAGCAGTACTTC.

There are many counts of this clonotype. This sequence joins TRBV11-2 and TRBJ2-1; possible D gene TRBD1, 6 bases. This CDR3 spans 15 amino acids. In germline, CDR1 is SGHAT, CDR2 FQNNGV. V was shortened by 4 bases and J by 5 bases, with 15 bases between the two germline ends. For the CDR3, the DNA is TGTGCCAGCAGCTCCCTGACAGGCCGCAACAATGAGCAGTTCTTC. Its protein is CASSSLTGRNNEQFF.

This clonotype was seen ten or more times. This chain connects TRBV14 to TRBJ1-2; TRBD1 matches at 7 bases. Losses at the gene ends were 4 bases for V and 0 bases for J; bases not matched to a gene: 2. CDR3 length: 14 amino acids. Germline lookup yields CDR1 SGHDN and CDR2 FVKESK. The CDR3: CASSRQGSNYGYTF. The CDR3 DNA reads TGTGCCAGCAGCCGACAGGGATCTAACTATGGCTACACCTTC. Full variable domain (remainder filled in from reference TRBV14 and TRBJ1-2): EAGVTQFPSHSVIEKGQTVTLRCDPISGHDNLYWYRRVMGKEIKFLLHFVKESKQDESGMPNNRFLAERTGGTYSTLKVQPAELEDSGVYFCASSRQGSNYGYTFGSGTRLTVV.